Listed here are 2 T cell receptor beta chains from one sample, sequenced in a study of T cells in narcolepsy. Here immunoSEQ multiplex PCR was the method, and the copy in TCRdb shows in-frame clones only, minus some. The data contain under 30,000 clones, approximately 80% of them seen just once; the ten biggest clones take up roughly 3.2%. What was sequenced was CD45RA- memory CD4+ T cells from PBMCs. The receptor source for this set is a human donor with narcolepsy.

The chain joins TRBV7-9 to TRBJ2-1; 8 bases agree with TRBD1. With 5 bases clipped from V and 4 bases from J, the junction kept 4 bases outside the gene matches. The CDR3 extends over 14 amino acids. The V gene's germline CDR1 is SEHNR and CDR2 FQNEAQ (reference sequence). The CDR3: CASSRRTGYNEQFF. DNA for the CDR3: TGTGCCAGCAGCCGAAGGACAGGGTACAATGAGCAGTTCTTC.

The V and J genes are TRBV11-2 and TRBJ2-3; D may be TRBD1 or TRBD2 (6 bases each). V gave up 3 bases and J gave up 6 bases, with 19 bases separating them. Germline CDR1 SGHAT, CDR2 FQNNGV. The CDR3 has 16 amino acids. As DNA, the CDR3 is TGTGCCAGCAGCTTCGGGGGCCAGGGCCTTGGGGATACGCAGTATTTT. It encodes CASSFGGQGLGDTQYF.